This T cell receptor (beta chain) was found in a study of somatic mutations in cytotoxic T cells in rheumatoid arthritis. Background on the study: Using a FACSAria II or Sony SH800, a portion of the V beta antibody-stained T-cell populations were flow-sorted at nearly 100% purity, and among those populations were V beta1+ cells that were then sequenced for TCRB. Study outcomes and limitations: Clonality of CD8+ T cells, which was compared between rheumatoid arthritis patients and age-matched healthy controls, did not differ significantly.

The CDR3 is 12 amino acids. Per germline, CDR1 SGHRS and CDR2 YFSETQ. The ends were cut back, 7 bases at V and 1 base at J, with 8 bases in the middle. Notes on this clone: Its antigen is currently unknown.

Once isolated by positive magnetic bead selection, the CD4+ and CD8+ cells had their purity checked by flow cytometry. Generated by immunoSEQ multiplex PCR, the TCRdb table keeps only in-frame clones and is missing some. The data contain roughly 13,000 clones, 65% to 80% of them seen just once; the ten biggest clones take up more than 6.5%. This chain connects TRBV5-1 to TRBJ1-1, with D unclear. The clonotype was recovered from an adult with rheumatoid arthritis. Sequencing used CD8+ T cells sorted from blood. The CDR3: CASGSSNTEAFF. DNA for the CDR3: TGCGCCAGCGGATCTTCGAACACTGAAGCTTTCTTT.